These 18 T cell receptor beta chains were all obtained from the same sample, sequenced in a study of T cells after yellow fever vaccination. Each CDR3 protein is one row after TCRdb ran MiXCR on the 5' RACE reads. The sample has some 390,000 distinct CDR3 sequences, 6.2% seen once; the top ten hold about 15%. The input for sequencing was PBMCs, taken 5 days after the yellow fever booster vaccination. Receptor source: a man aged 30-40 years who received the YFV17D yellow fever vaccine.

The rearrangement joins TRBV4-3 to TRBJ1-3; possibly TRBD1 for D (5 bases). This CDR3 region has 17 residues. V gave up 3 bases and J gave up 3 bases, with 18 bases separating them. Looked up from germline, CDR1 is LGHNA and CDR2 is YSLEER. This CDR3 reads CASSQGYQGRNGNTIYF. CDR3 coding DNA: TGCGCCAGCAGCCAGGGTTATCAGGGCAGGAATGGAAACACCATATATTTT.

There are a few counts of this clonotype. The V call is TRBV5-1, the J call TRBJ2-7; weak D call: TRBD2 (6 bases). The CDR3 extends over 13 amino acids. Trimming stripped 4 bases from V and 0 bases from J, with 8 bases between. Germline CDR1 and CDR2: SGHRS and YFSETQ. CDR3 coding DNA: TGCGCCAGCAGCGAGACTAGCTCCTACGAGCAGTACTTC. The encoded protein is CASSETSSYEQYF.

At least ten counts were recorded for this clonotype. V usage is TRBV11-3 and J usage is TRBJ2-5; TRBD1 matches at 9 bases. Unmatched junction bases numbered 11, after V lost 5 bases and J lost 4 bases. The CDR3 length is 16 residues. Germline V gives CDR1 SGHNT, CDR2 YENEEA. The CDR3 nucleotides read TGTGCCAGCAGCCACCAACCGGGACAGGGTCCAGAGACCCAGTACTTC. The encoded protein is CASSHQPGQGPETQYF.

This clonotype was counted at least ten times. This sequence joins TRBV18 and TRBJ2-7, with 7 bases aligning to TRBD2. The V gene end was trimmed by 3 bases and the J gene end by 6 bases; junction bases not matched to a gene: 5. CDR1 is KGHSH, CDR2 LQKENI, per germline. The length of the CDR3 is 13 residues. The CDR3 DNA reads TGTGCCAGCTCACCGGGAGGGGAGCGCGAGCAGTACTTC. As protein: CASSPGGEREQYF.

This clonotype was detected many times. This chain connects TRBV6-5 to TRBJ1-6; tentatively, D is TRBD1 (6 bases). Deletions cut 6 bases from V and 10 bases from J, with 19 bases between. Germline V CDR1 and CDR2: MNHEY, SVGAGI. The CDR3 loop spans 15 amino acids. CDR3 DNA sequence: TGTGCCAGCAGCCTTGATTCCGGGACACAGTCACCCCTCCACTTT. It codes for CASSLDSGTQSPLHF.

CDR3 coding DNA: TGCAGTGCTAGAGATATGAGCTTTGAGCAGTTCTTC. It specifies CSARDMSFEQFF. The V gene is TRBV20-1, the J gene TRBJ2-1; no definite D call. Germline CDR1 DFQATT, CDR2 SNEGSKA (reference sequence). Trimming left V 0 bases short and J 9 bases short, with 9 bases between. The CDR3 totals 12 residues.

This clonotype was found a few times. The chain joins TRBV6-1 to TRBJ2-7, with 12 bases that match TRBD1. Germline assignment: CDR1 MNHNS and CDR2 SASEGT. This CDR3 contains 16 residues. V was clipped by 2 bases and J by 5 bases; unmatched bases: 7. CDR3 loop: CASSERTGTGGNEQYF. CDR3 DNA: TGTGCCAGCAGTGAAAGGACCGGGACAGGGGGCAACGAGCAGTACTTC.

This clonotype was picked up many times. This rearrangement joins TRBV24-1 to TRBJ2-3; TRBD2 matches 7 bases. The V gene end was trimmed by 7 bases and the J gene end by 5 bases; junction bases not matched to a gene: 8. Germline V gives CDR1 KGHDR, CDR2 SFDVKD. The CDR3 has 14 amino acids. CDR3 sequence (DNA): TGTGCCACCAGGACAAGGGAGGGAGTAGATACGCAGTATTTT. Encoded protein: CATRTREGVDTQYF.

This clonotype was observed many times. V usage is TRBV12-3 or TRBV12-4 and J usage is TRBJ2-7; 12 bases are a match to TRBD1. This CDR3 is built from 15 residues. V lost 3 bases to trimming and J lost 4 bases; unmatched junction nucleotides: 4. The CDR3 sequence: CASSLGQGASYEQYF. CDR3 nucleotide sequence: TGTGCCAGCAGTTTGGGACAGGGGGCTTCGTACGAGCAGTACTTC.

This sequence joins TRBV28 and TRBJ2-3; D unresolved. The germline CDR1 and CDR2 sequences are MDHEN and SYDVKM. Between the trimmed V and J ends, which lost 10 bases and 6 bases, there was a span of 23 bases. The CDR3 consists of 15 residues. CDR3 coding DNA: TGTGCCATCAACCAAAACGAGGAACAAATGGATACGCAGTATTTT. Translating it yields CAINQNEEQMDTQYF.

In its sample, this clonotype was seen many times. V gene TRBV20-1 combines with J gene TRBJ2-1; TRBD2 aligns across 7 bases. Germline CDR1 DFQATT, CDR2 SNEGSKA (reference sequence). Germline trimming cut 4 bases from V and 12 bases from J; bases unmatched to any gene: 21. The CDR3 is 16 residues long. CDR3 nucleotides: TGCAGTGCTATAATGGCGGGAGTAGATCTAGGGCCTCGGCAGTTCTTC. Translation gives CSAIMAGVDLGPRQFF.

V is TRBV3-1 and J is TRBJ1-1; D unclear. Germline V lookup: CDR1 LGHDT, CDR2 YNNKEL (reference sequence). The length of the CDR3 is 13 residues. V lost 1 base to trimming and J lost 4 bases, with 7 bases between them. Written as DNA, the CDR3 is TGTGCCAGCAGCCAAGGCGACATCACTGAAGCTTTCTTT. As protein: CASSQGDITEAFF. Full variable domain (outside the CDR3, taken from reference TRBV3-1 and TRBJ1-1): DTAVSQTPKYLVTQMGNDKSIKCEQNLGHDTMYWYKQDSKKFLKIMFSYNNKELIINETVPNRFSPKSPDKAHLNLHINSLELGDSAVYFCASSQGDITEAFFGQGTRLTVV.

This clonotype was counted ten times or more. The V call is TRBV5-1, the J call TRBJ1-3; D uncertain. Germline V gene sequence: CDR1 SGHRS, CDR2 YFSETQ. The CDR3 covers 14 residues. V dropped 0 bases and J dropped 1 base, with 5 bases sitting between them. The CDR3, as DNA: TGCGCCAGCAGCTTGGGCATATCTGGAAACACCATATATTTT. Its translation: CASSLGISGNTIYF.

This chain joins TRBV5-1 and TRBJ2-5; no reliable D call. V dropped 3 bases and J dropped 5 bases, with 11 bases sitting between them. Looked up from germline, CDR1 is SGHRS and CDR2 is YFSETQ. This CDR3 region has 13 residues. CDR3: CASSSWAGETQYF. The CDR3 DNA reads TGCGCCAGCAGCTCTTGGGCTGGGGAGACCCAGTACTTC.

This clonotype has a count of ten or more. The CDR3 region has the DNA TGCAGTGCTAGAGATCAACGGTACAATGAGCAGTTCTTC. It encodes CSARDQRYNEQFF. The chain recombines TRBV20-1 with TRBJ2-1, with D uncertain. Germline CDR1 DFQATT, CDR2 SNEGSKA (reference sequence). V lost 0 bases, J lost 4 bases, and 7 bases lay in between. This CDR3 is 13 amino acids long.

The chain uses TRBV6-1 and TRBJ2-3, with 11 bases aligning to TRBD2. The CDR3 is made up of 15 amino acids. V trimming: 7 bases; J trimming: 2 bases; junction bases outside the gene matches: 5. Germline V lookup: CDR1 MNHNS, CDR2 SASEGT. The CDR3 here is CASNLAGGFTDTQYF. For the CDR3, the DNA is TGTGCCAGCAATCTAGCGGGAGGATTCACAGATACGCAGTATTTT.

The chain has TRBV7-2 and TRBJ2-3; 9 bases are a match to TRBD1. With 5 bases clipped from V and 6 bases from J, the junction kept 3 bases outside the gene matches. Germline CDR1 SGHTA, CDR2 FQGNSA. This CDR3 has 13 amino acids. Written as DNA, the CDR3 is TGTGCCAGCAGCCACACAGGGGGCGATACGCAGTATTTT. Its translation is CASSHTGGDTQYF.

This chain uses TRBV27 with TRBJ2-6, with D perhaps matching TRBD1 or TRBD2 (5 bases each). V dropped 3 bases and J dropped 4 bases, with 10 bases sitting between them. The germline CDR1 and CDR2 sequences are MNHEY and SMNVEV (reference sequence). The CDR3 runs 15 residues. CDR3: CASSFIGTGANVLTF. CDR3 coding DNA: TGTGCCAGCAGTTTTATAGGGACCGGGGCCAACGTCCTGACTTTC.